A selection of T cell receptor beta chains follows, all from one sample in a study of T-cell reconstitution after alpha-beta-depleted transplantation in children. TCRdb re-analysed the PCR reads in MiXCR, keeping a single row per CDR3 protein. The data contain hundreds of thousands of distinct CDR3 sequences, roughly 17% of them singletons. Sequences were derived from PBMCs from the stem cell graft donor, sampled from the stem cell graft. These receptors originate from a human donor who donated a stem cell graft to a child with acute myeloid leukemia. The CDR3 runs from the conserved cysteine through the conserved F or W. Fields, in order: D gene, clone size, V gene, J gene, CDR3 DNA, CDR3 protein. The D gene is left open where the match is weak. Rows may omit the clone size; those that give it use once, few, many or a size class.

D: TRBD1; size: many; V: TRBV6-1; J: TRBJ2-5; DNA: TGTGCCAGCAGGAACGACAGGGGGCACCAAGAGACCCAGTACTTC; CDR3: CASRNDRGHQETQYF
D: NA; size: few; V: TRBV4-3; J: TRBJ2-1; DNA: TGCGCCAGCAGCCAACGGGGAGGGGGCAATGAGCAGTTCTTC; CDR3: CASSQRGGGNEQFF
D: TRBD1; size: few; V: TRBV12-3/TRBV12-4; J: TRBJ1-4; DNA: TGTGCCAGCAGTATCCTCCACAGGGGACCAACTAATGAAAAACTGTTTTTT; CDR3: CASSILHRGPTNEKLFF
D: NA; size: many; V: TRBV4-2; J: TRBJ1-2; DNA: TGTGCCAGCAGCCAAGAAGAGTATGGCTACACCTTC; CDR3: CASSQEEYGYTF
D: TRBD1; size: NA; V: TRBV27; J: TRBJ1-1; DNA: TGTGCCAGCAGCCAGCGGACAGGGCGGACTGAAGCTTTCTTT; CDR3: CASSQRTGRTEAFF
D: NA; size: many; V: TRBV6-5; J: TRBJ1-1; DNA: TGTGCCAGTACGCCAGGGGAGAACACTGAAGCTTTCTTT; CDR3: CASTPGENTEAFF
D: NA; size: NA; V: TRBV5-1; J: TRBJ2-1; DNA: TGCGCCAGCAGCGTCCGGGACGGCTACAATGAGCAGTTCTTC; CDR3: CASSVRDGYNEQFF
D: NA; size: NA; V: TRBV20-1; J: TRBJ1-1; DNA: TGCAGTGCTAGAGGACGGGTCGCTGAAGCTTTCTTT; CDR3: CSARGRVAEAFF
D: NA; size: few; V: TRBV7-2; J: TRBJ2-1; DNA: TGTGCCAGCACCCTAGCGTGGGGGTCCTACAATGAGCAGTTCTTC; CDR3: CASTLAWGSYNEQFF
D: NA; size: many; V: TRBV29-1; J: TRBJ2-2; DNA: TGCAGCGTTGAACGAGGATCCGGGGAGCTGTTTTTT; CDR3: CSVERGSGELFF
D: TRBD1; size: many; V: TRBV15; J: TRBJ1-2; DNA: TGTGCCACCAGCAGGGGGGACAGGAGGAACTATGGCTACACCTTC; CDR3: CATSRGDRRNYGYTF
D: NA; size: NA; V: TRBV20-1; J: TRBJ1-1; DNA: TGCAGTGCTGGACCAAGGGTCAATTTGGACACTGAAGCTTTCTTT; CDR3: CSAGPRVNLDTEAFF
D: TRBD1; size: NA; V: TRBV5-1; J: TRBJ1-5; DNA: TGCGCCAGCAGCTCCGAGACAGGGGGCCAGCACAAACAGCCCCAGCATTTT; CDR3: CASSSETGGQHKQPQHF
D: NA; size: few; V: TRBV12-3/TRBV12-4; J: TRBJ1-1; DNA: TGTGCCAGCAGCGACTTCAATGCTAGGGACACTGAAGCTTTCTTT; CDR3: CASSDFNARDTEAFF
D: NA; size: many; V: TRBV20-1; J: TRBJ2-7; DNA: TGCAGTGCCCCCCGGGACTCAAGCGGAGGCGAGCAGTACTTC; CDR3: CSAPRDSSGGEQYF
D: NA; size: few; V: TRBV20-1; J: TRBJ1-3; DNA: TGCAGTGCTAGAGATCGAACAGACCGAAACACCATATATTTT; CDR3: CSARDRTDRNTIYF
D: TRBD2; size: many; V: TRBV7-2; J: TRBJ2-3; DNA: TGTGCCAGCAGTACCATGTCGGGGGGAGATACGCAGTATTTT; CDR3: CASSTMSGGDTQYF
D: NA; size: many; V: TRBV29-1; J: TRBJ1-2; DNA: TGCAGCGTTGACAGGGACTATGGCTACACCTTC; CDR3: CSVDRDYGYTF
D: NA; size: many; V: TRBV10-3; J: TRBJ1-5; DNA: TGTGCCATCTCTAACGTCAATCAGCCCCAGCATTTT; CDR3: CAISNVNQPQHF
D: TRBD1; size: NA; V: TRBV5-1; J: TRBJ1-2; DNA: TGCGCCAGCAGCTACACCCGGGACAGCGGCTACACCTTC; CDR3: CASSYTRDSGYTF